This TCR beta chain was sequenced for a study of control samples from healthy donors and cancer patients. Generated by immunoSEQ multiplex PCR, the TCRdb table keeps only in-frame clones and is missing some. The sample contains 150,000 or so clones, roughly 93% of which appear only once. CDR1 is KGHSY and CDR2 is FQNENV in the germline V gene. CDR3 length equals 15 residues. Trimming took off 0 bases at V and 11 bases at J, with 17 bases between the two ends. This clonotype was obtained from a man between 18 and 29 years old in good health. This rearrangement joins TRBV16 to TRBJ2-1; D call uncertain. What was sequenced was blood. The CDR3 sequence: CASSQSRLTTMKQFF. CDR3 coding DNA: TGTGCCAGCAGCCAATCTCGTCTAACCACAATGAAGCAGTTCTTC.